This T cell receptor beta chain stems from a study of blood T cell repertoires in COVID-19. About the research overall: The study drew acute and convalescent COVID-19 samples from the United States, Italy and Spain. Sample material is recorded as cDNA or gDNA derived from T cells, B-cell-depleted T cells, or PBMCs.

The CDR3 is 17 residues long. The V end was cut by 4 bases, the J end by 5 bases, with 24 bases between. The V gene's germline CDR1 is SGHRS and CDR2 YFSETQ. In the authors' methods: Cell counts per sample came from amplifying reference gene primers. Profiled with immunoSEQ multiplex PCR; TCRdb holds only in-frame clones, not every one. V, J and clone size are those of that table, while D and trimming were read from the DNA. The sample contains 250,000 to 400,000 clones, roughly 87% of which appear only once. The chain uses TRBV5-1 and TRBJ1-1, with TRBD1 as a possible D gene (5 bases). Input material: peripheral blood. The origin of this receptor is a middle-aged man with active or convalescent COVID-19. In DNA, the CDR3 is TGCGCCAGCAGCCCCGGACCGAGGACCGGGGGGATTACTGAAGCTTTCTTT. This gives the protein CASSPGPRTGGITEAFF.